This T cell receptor beta chain was captured in a study of CD8+ T cells in alopecia areata. The overall study: The graft donors were approximately 6-12-month-old C3H/HeJ mice with spontaneous alopecia, and their skin went to roughly 6-10-week-old female C3H/HeJ mice.

Sorting used CD4, CD8alpha, NKG2D, NKG2ACE and other markers on pooled cutaneous lymph node cells. After isolation, RNA underwent reverse transcription to generate cDNA as the sequencing template. Measured with immunoSEQ multiplex PCR; TCRdb has only the in-frame clones, and not every one. This sample carries approximately 280,000 clones, none of them present only once. Trimming pared 1 base from V and 7 bases from J, leaving 11 bases between. CDR1 and CDR2 from the germline V gene are NSQYPW and LRSPGD (reference sequence). The CDR3 is 15 residues long. On this clone: Gene and germline names: mouse. The CDR3 goes on 3 residues after the read ends, and that part is filled in from the germline J gene.

The rearrangement uses TRBV1 and TRBJ1-6, with TRBD1 as a possible D gene (5 bases). TRBJ1-6 carries the ORF label, with uncertain function. Sequenced sample: CD4+ T cells sorted from a lymph node. The sequence derives from a C3H/HeJ mouse with alopecia areata. These mice share the MHC haplotype H2-k. The DNA read from the CDR3 is TGCACCTGCAGTGCAGGGAGGGGTCTGAATTCGCCC. The encoded protein is CTCSAGRGLNSP. In full, the CDR3 reads CTCSAGRGLNSPLYF.